The present T cell receptor beta chain was sequenced within a study of CD8 T cells in ankylosing spondylitis (TCRdb year 2017). Context from the whole study: T cell receptor beta repertoires were profiled in healthy donors and ankylosing spondylitis patients so that disease-linked TCR variants could be found. The whole study cohort included about a hundred healthy donors and around 24 ankylosing spondylitis patients. Samples of peripheral blood were taken, and for ankylosing spondylitis patients, synovial fluid was collected as well.

The sequencing machine was an Illumina HiSeq 2500. Quantitative 5'-RACE with molecular barcodes was used to prepare TCR beta libraries. As for how the authors treated the data: To identify disease-linked TCR variants, a new computational method was used, one built on a probabilistic model of VDJ rearrangement. TCRdb cleaned the public reads at Q25 with fastp, built clones with MiXCR and kept in-frame beta chains. Each CDR3 protein gets just one entry, which takes the most common genes and DNA from the rows behind it. TCRdb's processing, not the study's, gives the V and J calls here. A total of around 770,000 distinct CDR3 sequences appear in this sample, over 9.5% of them only once. The biggest ten clones account for 0.51% of the sample. Summary of the overall study and its limitations: Significant enrichment of the disease-linked clones was reported in matched synovial fluid samples from ankylosing spondylitis patients. Some motif variants had previously been reported in the synovial fluid and blood of reactive arthritis patients, which suggests shared mechanisms of disease initiation. The disease-linked clones had a CD8+ phenotype and were found at relatively low frequencies in peripheral blood. Blood from ankylosing spondylitis patients appeared to be characterized by a TCR beta motif composed of about eight highly homologous amino acid variants.

With respect to this clonotype: Its antigen is not yet known. Base qualities are missing; no much larger clone stands one base away.

This clonotype was sampled from a male donor with ankylosing spondylitis. The sample taken for sequencing was blood, either unsorted or a sorted T cell fraction (not recorded which).

The bases are TGTGCCAGCAGCCGCGTATTAGGGGGGACTAGCGGGTACGAGCAGTACTTC. Its protein is CASSRVLGGTSGYEQYF. The chain couples TRBV4-2 to TRBJ2-7; 12 bases in the middle match TRBD2. The CDR3 numbers 17 residues from cysteine through phenylalanine. Only the CDR3 region is kept as DNA, spanning 51 bases read in frame from base 1. The germline V and J ends show losses of 4 bases and 4 bases respectively, and no gene match explains 11 bases of the junction. The germline V gene supplies CDR1 LGHNA and CDR2 YNFKEQ.